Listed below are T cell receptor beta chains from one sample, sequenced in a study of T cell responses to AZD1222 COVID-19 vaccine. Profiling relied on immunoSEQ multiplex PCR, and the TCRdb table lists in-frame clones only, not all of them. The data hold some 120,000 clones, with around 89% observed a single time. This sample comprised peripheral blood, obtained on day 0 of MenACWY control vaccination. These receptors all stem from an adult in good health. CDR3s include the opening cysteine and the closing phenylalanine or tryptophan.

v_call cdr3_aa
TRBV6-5 CASSLRQAGVNEQFF
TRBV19 CASSIGGTVNTEAFF
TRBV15 CATSVNRDRRYGYTF
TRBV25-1 CAATGPYEQYF
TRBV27 CATSGRGQPQHF
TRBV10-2 CASRDSSDTQYF
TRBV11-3 CASSLDIRVYNEQFF
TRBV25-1 CEAGVCDEQYF
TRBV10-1 CASSAARGVTEAFF
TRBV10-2 CASRNSMNTEAFF
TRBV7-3 CASSLSSGSSYNEQFF
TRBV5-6 CASSLIGASLNYGYTF
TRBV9 CASSVAPVDSPLHF
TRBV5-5 CASSLVGGYEQYF
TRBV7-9 CASSARGQNEKLFF
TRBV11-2 CASSLVGGTAEKLFF
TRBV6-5 CASNFRGLAEAFF
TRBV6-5 CASSYGRQGENIQYF
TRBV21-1 CASSRRGRSTNEKLFF
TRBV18 CASSPPNQETQYF
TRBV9 CASSVGGTDTQYF
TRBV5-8 CASSLEGTGSNEQFF
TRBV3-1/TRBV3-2 CASSQGRGAEFF
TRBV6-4 CASTPGGTGQLINQPQHF
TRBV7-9 CASSLGPAWETQYF
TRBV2 CASSDPGQHSSYEQYF
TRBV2 CASTRQGYQPQHF
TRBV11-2 CASSLEGGTNYNEQFF
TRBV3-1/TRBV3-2 CASSQDHGAPTNEKLFF